This entry concerns a single TCR beta chain. Its target antigen remains unknown. No base-level quality is on record; no much larger clone is a single base apart. CDR1 and CDR2, looked up from the germline V gene, are KGHSH and LQKENI. Taken from cysteine to phenylalanine, the CDR3 has 13 residues. Only the CDR3 region is kept as DNA, spanning 39 bases read in frame from base 1. V is cut back by 6 bases and J by 7 bases, with 6 bases in the junction unmatched. This specimen comes from a study of T cell responses to AZD1222 COVID-19 vaccine (dated by TCRdb to the early 2020s). Study-wide context: AZD1222 recipients whose second dose came at about 4 weeks and those whose second dose came at about 12 weeks were combined into one group, since spike-specific TCR depth and breadth did not differ between the two schedules. Trial participants were enrolled by age into subgroups of 18-55, 56-69 and 70-plus years, and around 150, 29 and 61 TCR-sequenced participants, respectively, were included in these subgroups. A total of 233 trial participants underwent TCR sequencing, of whom around 200 received two doses of AZD1222 and 26 received two doses of the MenACWY control vaccine.

The CDR3 regions of human TCRbeta chains were subjected to immunosequencing. Concerning the study's data processing: TCRs in the repertoires were matched against a reference library of SARS-CoV-2-specific TCRs that had been generated with the MIRA antigen-specificity platform. Breadth was defined as the fraction of unique TCRs that were SARS-CoV-2-associated. Depth was defined as the fraction of total T cells that were SARS-CoV-2-associated. Each spike-specific TCR was assigned to its reactive spike region and to a CD4 or CD8 class using the MIRA data. Log10-transformed breadth and depth values were compared by one-way ANOVA with Sidak's multiple comparisons tests. TCRdb limited this immuneACCESS table to in-frame rearrangements with V and J called. A share of clones is missing; checked studies link under half to unresolved V genes, and the rest is unexplained. V, J and clone size are taken as reported in that table, and D and trimming were inferred from the DNA itself. This sample comprises some 120,000 clones, about 92% of them detected only once. Jointly, the top ten make up approximately 1% of the sample.

The time point tag for this specimen amounts to: baseline before first vaccination. The vaccinee samples were drawn from two UK trials, COV001 and COV002, one of which was a single-blind randomized controlled phase 2/3 trial testing AZD1222 (ChAdOx1 nCoV-19) in healthy adults. For TCRbeta chain sequencing, PBMC samples from trial participants were taken at day 0 and at day 28 after the second dose. Paper-wide results and their limitations: Reportedly, close to half of the unique spike-specific TCRs recognized epitopes lying outside the regions that are mutated in the B.1.351 and B.1.1.7 variants. In the small 56-69-year group, the increase in depth fell short of significance, most likely because of low power. A significant rise in spike-specific TCR breadth and depth was observed after two AZD1222 doses relative to day 0 and relative to MenACWY recipients. Because no samples from the day 14 peak response were available, repertoires could be characterized only after the peak T cell response. Most participants were white British and females outnumbered males, and the authors suggested that clonal diversity may have been underestimated. Conclusions about previously exposed vaccinees were limited because only 5 or 6 AZD1222 recipients were SARS-CoV-2 seropositive at baseline. CD4 TCRs associated with the vaccine covered the entire spike protein, and the dominant responses were in regions 160-218 and 743-854.

Here the sequenced sample was peripheral blood, taken on day 0 of AZD1222 vaccination. Recombination connected TRBV18 to TRBJ2-1; the junction holds 7 bases that match TRBD1. This TCR derives from an adult in good health. The CDR3 protein: CASSTGVVNEQFF. The DNA sequence is given as TGTGCCAGCTCTACAGGGGTCGTAAATGAGCAGTTCTTC.